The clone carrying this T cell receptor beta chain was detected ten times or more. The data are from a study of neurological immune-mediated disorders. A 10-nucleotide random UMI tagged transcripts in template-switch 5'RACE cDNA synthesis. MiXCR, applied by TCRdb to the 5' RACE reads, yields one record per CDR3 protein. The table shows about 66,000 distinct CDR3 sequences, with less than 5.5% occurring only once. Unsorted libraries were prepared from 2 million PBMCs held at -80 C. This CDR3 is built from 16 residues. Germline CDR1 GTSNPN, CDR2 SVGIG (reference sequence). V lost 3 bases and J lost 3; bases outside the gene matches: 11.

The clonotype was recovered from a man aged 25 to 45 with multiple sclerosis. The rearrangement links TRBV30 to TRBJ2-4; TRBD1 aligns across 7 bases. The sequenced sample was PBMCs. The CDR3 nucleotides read TGTGCCTGGAGCAAGGGGACAGAGGACGGCAAAAACATTCAGTACTTC. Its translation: CAWSKGTEDGKNIQYF.